What follows describes a single T cell receptor (beta chain). This specimen belongs to a study of cytomegalovirus exposure and HLA in healthy donors. The CDR3 totals 16 residues. Trimming cost V 0 bases and J 2 bases, with 13 bases left between them. CDR1 SEHNR and CDR2 FQNEAQ come from the germline V gene (reference sequence). Data came from immunoSEQ multiplex PCR; TCRdb stores just in-frame clones and leaves some out. The sample carries 70,000 to 75,000 clones, roughly 94% recorded once. The sequenced material came from PBMCs. This chain connects TRBV7-9 to TRBJ1-1; D possibly corresponds to TRBD1 (6 bases). This receptor was taken from a woman aged 18-29 years in good health and CMV-seropositive. As DNA, the CDR3 is TGTGCCAGCAGCTTAGCATGGAACAGGGATAACACTGAAGCTTTCTTT. This sequence encodes CASSLAWNRDNTEAFF. Full variable domain (rest looked up from reference TRBV7-9 and TRBJ1-1): DTGVSQNPRHKITKRGQNVTFRCDPISEHNRLYWYRQTLGQGPEFLTYFQNEAQLEKSRLLSDRFSAERPKGSFSTLEIQRTEQGDSAMYLCASSLAWNRDNTEAFFGQGTRLTVV.